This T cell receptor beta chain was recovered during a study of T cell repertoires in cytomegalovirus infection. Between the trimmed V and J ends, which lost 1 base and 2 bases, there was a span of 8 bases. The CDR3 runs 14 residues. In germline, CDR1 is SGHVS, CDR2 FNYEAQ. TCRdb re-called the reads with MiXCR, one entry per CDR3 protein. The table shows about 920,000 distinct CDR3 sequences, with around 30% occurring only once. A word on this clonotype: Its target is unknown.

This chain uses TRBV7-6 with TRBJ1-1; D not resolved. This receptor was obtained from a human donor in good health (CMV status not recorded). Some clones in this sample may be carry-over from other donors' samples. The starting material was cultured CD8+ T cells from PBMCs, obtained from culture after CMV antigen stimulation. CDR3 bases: TGTGCCAGCAGCTTAGGACGGTTTAACACTGAAGCTTTCTTT. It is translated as CASSLGRFNTEAFF. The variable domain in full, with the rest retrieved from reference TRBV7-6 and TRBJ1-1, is GAGVSQSPRYKVTKRGQDVALRCDPISGHVSLYWYRQALGQGPEFLTYFNYEAQQDKSGLPNDRFSAERPEGSISTLTIQRTEQRDSAMYRCASSLGRFNTEAFFGQGTRLTVV.